This TCR beta chain stems from a study of blood T cell repertoires in COVID-19. Whole-study context: From the United States, Italy and Spain came samples of acute and convalescent COVID-19.

Sequenced by immunoSEQ multiplex PCR; TCRdb stores in-frame clones only, minus some. This repertoire shows some 300,000 clones, approximately 90% found once; its top ten account for under 2.5%. Study members were between about 18 and 100 years old and lived in over 20 US regions. The CDR3 runs to 17 residues. V was pared by 5 bases and J by 3 bases, with 16 bases of the junction left unmatched. The germline V gene encodes CDR1 SGHTA and CDR2 FQGTGA. This sequence was found in a woman in her sixties or seventies in a cohort exposed to, infected with or recovered from COVID-19 (not recorded which). Sequenced input: PBMCs or T cells enriched from blood (not recorded which). The chain is built from TRBV7-3 and TRBJ2-7; TRBD1 agrees at 7 bases. CDR3 sequence (DNA): TGTGCCAGCAGCCCCCAGGCCATCGGACAGGAGAACTACGAGCAGTACTTC. It specifies CASSPQAIGQENYEQYF.